This T cell receptor (beta chain) was sequenced in a study of shared clonotypes between healthy human individuals. A word on this clone: The antigen remains unidentified. In the same sample, other DNA sequences code for this CDR3.

Trimming left V 0 bases short and J 1 base short, with 4 bases between. Germline CDR1 and CDR2: SGHNT and YYREEE (reference sequence). The CDR3 is 13 residues long. Broader study findings: The study generally estimated greater richness for naive than memory subsets.

TCRdb keeps only in-frame clones here, not all; method: immunoSEQ multiplex PCR. The profile shows about 380,000 clones, about 96% of them singletons. Input material: memory CD8+ T cells sorted from blood. Subset in this sample: CD45RO+ cells pooled with CCR7-negative TemRA cells. This clonotype was obtained from a young man in good health. The chain uses TRBV5-4 and TRBJ1-1; D uncertain. The CDR3 loop reads CASSLDRNTEAFF. CDR3 sequence (DNA): TGTGCCAGCAGCTTGGACAGGAACACTGAAGCTTTCTTT. The entire variable domain, with the rest obtained from reference TRBV5-4 and TRBJ1-1, is as follows: ETGVTQSPTHLIKTRGQQVTLRCSSQSGHNTVSWYQQALGQGPQFIFQYYREEENGRGNFPPRFSGLQFPNYSSELNVNALELDDSALYLCASSLDRNTEAFFGQGTRLTVV.